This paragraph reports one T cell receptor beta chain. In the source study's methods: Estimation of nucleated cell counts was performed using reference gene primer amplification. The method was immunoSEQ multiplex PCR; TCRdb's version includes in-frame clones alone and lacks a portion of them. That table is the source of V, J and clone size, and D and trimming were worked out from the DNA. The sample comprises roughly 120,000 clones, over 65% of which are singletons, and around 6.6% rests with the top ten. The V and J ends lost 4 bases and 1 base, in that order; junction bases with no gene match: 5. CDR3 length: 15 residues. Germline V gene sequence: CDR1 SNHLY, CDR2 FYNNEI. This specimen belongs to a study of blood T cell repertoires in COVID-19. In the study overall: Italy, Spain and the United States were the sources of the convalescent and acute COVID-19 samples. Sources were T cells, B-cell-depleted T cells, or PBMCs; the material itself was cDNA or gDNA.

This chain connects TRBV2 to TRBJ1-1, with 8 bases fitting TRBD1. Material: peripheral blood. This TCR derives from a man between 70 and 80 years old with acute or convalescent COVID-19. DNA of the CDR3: TGTGCCAGCAGTGCTAGACAGGGGAGGAACACTGAAGCTTTCTTT. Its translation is CASSARQGRNTEAFF.